One T cell receptor (beta chain) is described in this entry. This PCR relied on a set of 60 Vbeta primers and 13 Jbeta primers. Assay used: immunoSEQ multiplex PCR; TCRdb lists only in-frame clones, some missing. The sample contains 95,000 to 150,000 clones, around four fifths of which appear only once. The entry originates in a study of cytomegalovirus exposure and HLA in healthy donors. Looked up from germline, CDR1 is MNHNS and CDR2 is SASEGT. The CDR3 covers 14 residues. V lost 1 base, J lost 7 bases, and 8 bases lay in between. The study sampled nominally healthy donors, though unrecorded immune exposures were likely.

This chain uses TRBV6-1 with TRBJ1-6; the D gene is possibly TRBD1 (6 bases). Sequenced: PBMCs. The TCR sequence derives from a man younger than 35 in good health and CMV-seropositive. The CDR3 region is CASSEGQGNSPLHF. CDR3 DNA: TGTGCCAGCAGTGAAGGGCAGGGGAATTCACCCCTCCACTTT.